This T cell receptor (beta chain) comes out of a study of OX40 agonist ivuxolimab in advanced cancers. Study overall: Dose-escalation patients suffered from hepatocellular carcinoma, melanoma, renal cell or head and neck cancer.

General study points: Antigen targets of the expanded peripheral T cells went undetermined.

Worth noting for this clone: Its antigen remains unidentified.

Libraries were prepared by immunoSEQ multiplex PCR; TCRdb keeps only in-frame clonotypes and omits some of them. The sample contains 45,000 to 70,000 clones, about 82% of which appear only once. The V gene's germline CDR1 is SGHRS and CDR2 YFSETQ. V gave up 4 bases and J gave up 7 bases; unmatched junction bases: 11. The CDR3 covers 16 residues. The chain uses TRBV5-1 and TRBJ1-6, with 7 bases that match TRBD1. Sequenced here: CD4+ or CD8+ T cells sorted from blood, sampled in a trial of the OX40 agonist ivuxolimab. The sequence was obtained from an adult with an advanced solid tumor such as melanoma, head and neck, liver or kidney cancer. The CDR3 region has the DNA TGCGCCAGCAGCGGAACAGGGGTGATGGGGAATTCACCCCTCCACTTT. Translating it yields CASSGTGVMGNSPLHF.